These 28 T cell receptor beta chains were all obtained from the same sample, sequenced in a study of PD-1 blockade in classical Hodgkin lymphoma. TCRdb's table, derived via immunoSEQ multiplex PCR, lists solely in-frame clones and lacks some. The top ten hold roughly 9.1% of the sample, which has fewer than 50,000 clones, 88% seen once. In every patient, relapse followed autologous stem cell transplantation, while exposure to brentuximab vedotin differed. The specimen comprised peripheral blood mononuclear cells (PBMCs), sampled at baseline. These receptors all stem from a human donor with classical Hodgkin lymphoma.

This chain uses TRBV7-3 with TRBJ2-2; weak D call: TRBD1 (6 bases). The CDR3 is 15 residues long. CDR1 is SGHTA and CDR2 is FQGTGA in the germline V gene. The V end was cut by 5 bases, the J end by 4 bases, with 14 bases between. The CDR3, as DNA: TGTGCCAGCAGCCTAATAGGGGGTGGCACCGGGGAGCTGTTTTTT. As protein: CASSLIGGGTGELFF.

V is TRBV5-1 and J is TRBJ1-1; D is perhaps TRBD1 (6 bases). The CDR3 covers 13 residues. The germline V gene encodes CDR1 SGHRS and CDR2 YFSETQ. The V end lost 4 bases, the J end lost 4 bases, and 11 bases lay between the germline ends. The CDR3 region has the DNA TGCGCCAGCAGCCAGGACAGTGGCACTGAAGCTTTCTTT. Its translation: CASSQDSGTEAFF.

The chain employs TRBV2 and TRBJ2-1; tentative D call: TRBD2 (5 bases). This CDR3 has 16 residues. V was cut by 6 bases and J by 0 bases, with 15 bases left in between. In germline, CDR1 is SNHLY, CDR2 FYNNEI. Here the CDR3 reads CASSFPVGSSYNEQFF. For the CDR3, the DNA is TGTGCCAGCAGCTTTCCAGTGGGGAGCTCCTACAATGAGCAGTTCTTC.

V is TRBV6-1 and J is TRBJ1-2; possibly TRBD1 for D (6 bases). Per germline, CDR1 MNHNS and CDR2 SASEGT. This CDR3 has 15 amino acids. Between the trimmed V and J ends, which lost 4 bases and 6 bases, there was a span of 18 bases. The CDR3 loop reads CASSASTGSPDGYTF. CDR3 nucleotides: TGTGCCAGCAGTGCCAGCACAGGGTCTCCCGATGGCTACACCTTC.

The genes are TRBV9 and TRBJ2-6, with a possible D match to TRBD1 (6 bases). Germline values: CDR1 SGDLS, CDR2 YYNGEE. The CDR3 is 16 residues long. V was clipped by 0 bases and J by 2 bases, with 9 bases between them. CDR3 residues: CASSVDQGTGANVLTF. In nucleotides, the CDR3 is TGTGCCAGCAGCGTAGATCAGGGGACTGGGGCCAACGTCCTGACTTTC.

The V and J genes are TRBV27 and TRBJ2-7; no definite D call. The V gene's germline CDR1 is MNHEY and CDR2 SMNVEV (reference sequence). V gave up 4 bases and J gave up 5 bases, with 6 bases separating them. The CDR3 covers 11 residues. The DNA of the CDR3 is TGTGCCAGCAGTTCTACGAACGAGCAGTACTTC. Amino acids: CASSSTNEQYF.

The rearrangement links TRBV18 to TRBJ2-1, with TRBD1 identical over 8 bases. The CDR3 runs 15 residues. CDR1 and CDR2 (germline): KGHSH, LQKENI. Unmatched junction bases numbered 7, after V lost 3 bases and J lost 6 bases. The CDR3 protein is CASSPAQGVSNEQFF. CDR3 sequence (DNA): TGTGCCAGCTCACCCGCACAGGGGGTAAGCAATGAGCAGTTCTTC.

The gene calls are TRBV10-3 and TRBJ2-2; a possible D gene is TRBD2 (6 bases). V was trimmed by 1 base and J by 5 bases, leaving 11 bases between them. The CDR3 is 15 residues long. CDR1 is ENHRY, CDR2 SYGVKD, per germline. CDR3 residues: CAISEWAGTTGELFF. CDR3 nucleotides: TGTGCCATCAGTGAGTGGGCGGGGACGACCGGGGAGCTGTTTTTT.

In this sample, this clone turned up once. This chain joins TRBV19 and TRBJ1-1, with D hard to call. CDR1 and CDR2 (germline): LNHDA, SQIVND (reference sequence). The CDR3 extends over 13 amino acids. The germline V and J ends were trimmed by 6 bases and 1 base, with 9 bases remaining between them. The CDR3 loop reads CASRTVSNTEAFF. The CDR3, as DNA: TGTGCCAGTAGAACAGTCTCGAACACTGAAGCTTTCTTT. Full variable domain (missing parts from reference TRBV19 and TRBJ1-1): DGGITQSPKYLFRKEGQNVTLSCEQNLNHDAMYWYRQDPGQGLRLIYYSQIVNDFQKGDIAEGYSVSREKKESFPLTVTSAQKNPTAFYLCASRTVSNTEAFFGQGTRLTVV.

The genes are TRBV5-8 and TRBJ1-4, with 10 bases matching TRBD1. The CDR3 consists of 12 residues. Germline-derived CDR1 and CDR2 are SGHTS and YDEGEE. Unmatched junction bases numbered 4, after V lost 7 bases and J lost 10 bases. The DNA for the CDR3 is TGTGCCAGCGGGACAGGGGAGGGAAAACTGTTTTTT. The encoded protein is CASGTGEGKLFF.

The chain carries TRBV7-2 and TRBJ1-6; 7 bases are shared with TRBD1. Losses at the gene ends were 4 bases for V and 10 bases for J; bases not matched to a gene: 19. Germline-derived CDR1 and CDR2 are SGHTA and FQGNSA. There are 18 residues in the CDR3. The CDR3 DNA follows: TGTGCCAGCAGCTATAAACGTTCTGACAGGGTGATCTGGTCACCCCTCCACTTT. The encoded protein is CASSYKRSDRVIWSPLHF.

The chain carries TRBV9 and TRBJ1-3, with a weak D call TRBD1 (6 bases). In germline, CDR1 is SGDLS, CDR2 YYNGEE. V gave up 4 bases and J gave up 0 bases, with 14 bases separating them. The CDR3 has 16 amino acids. The CDR3 loop is CASSPGQLSSGNTIYF. The CDR3 nucleotides are TGTGCCAGCAGCCCCGGACAGTTGAGCTCTGGAAACACCATATATTTT.

This clone was picked up one time. The rearrangement uses TRBV9 and TRBJ2-7; possibly TRBD1 for D (5 bases). There are 14 residues in the CDR3. Germline CDR1 reads SGDLS; CDR2 reads YYNGEE. The germline V and J ends were trimmed by 0 bases and 1 base, with 8 bases remaining between them. The CDR3 protein is CASSVGQSSYEQYF. DNA for the CDR3: TGTGCCAGCAGCGTAGGACAGAGTTCCTACGAGCAGTACTTC.

The genes are TRBV15 and TRBJ2-2; D is unclear. V was trimmed by 0 bases and J by 5 bases, leaving 7 bases between them. Germline lookup yields CDR1 LNHNV and CDR2 YYDKDF (reference sequence). This CDR3 comprises 14 residues. The CDR3 DNA reads as TGTGCCACCAGCAGAGATCGAGAAACCGGGGAGCTGTTTTTT. Its protein is CATSRDRETGELFF.

This clone was observed a few times. This sequence joins TRBV4-2 and TRBJ2-1; TRBD2 might be the D (5 bases). There are 15 residues in the CDR3. V was pared by 4 bases and J by 0 bases, with 10 bases between. Germline V gene lookup returns CDR1 LGHNA and CDR2 YNFKEQ. As DNA, the CDR3 is TGTGCCAGCAGCCCAAGTAGCGCCTCCTACAATGAGCAGTTCTTC. Amino acid sequence: CASSPSSASYNEQFF.

The J gene is TRBJ2-7, the V gene TRBV7-9; D may be TRBD2 (5 bases). The V gene lost 5 bases and the J gene lost 3 bases, with 14 bases spanning the gap. The CDR3 is made up of 14 amino acids. Per the germline V gene, CDR1 is SEHNR and CDR2 is FQNEAQ (reference sequence). CDR3 sequence reads: CASSPRGRLYEQYF. The DNA for the CDR3 is TGTGCCAGCAGCCCCCGAGGGAGACTCTACGAGCAGTACTTC.

CDR3 bases: TGTGCCACCCGCGAGGTCTACGAGCAGTACTTC. This translates into CATREVYEQYF. The gene calls are TRBV28 and TRBJ2-7; D is uncertain. The V and J ends lost 10 bases and 3 bases respectively, with 10 bases between them. CDR1 is MDHEN, CDR2 SYDVKM, per germline. This CDR3 comprises 11 residues.

V usage is TRBV19 and J usage is TRBJ1-1; TRBD1 is a possible D gene (5 bases). With 7 bases removed from V and 1 base from J, the gap between germline ends came to 13 bases. The germline V gene has CDR1 LNHDA and CDR2 SQIVND (reference sequence). CDR3 length: 14 amino acids. In DNA form, the CDR3 reads TGTGCCAGTAAAACCCCAGGGACGAACACTGAAGCTTTCTTT. Protein: CASKTPGTNTEAFF. Variable domain in full (rest from reference TRBV19 and TRBJ1-1): DGGITQSPKYLFRKEGQNVTLSCEQNLNHDAMYWYRQDPGQGLRLIYYSQIVNDFQKGDIAEGYSVSREKKESFPLTVTSAQKNPTAFYLCASKTPGTNTEAFFGQGTRLTVV.

The chain recombines TRBV9 with TRBJ2-1; TRBD2 aligns across 8 bases. J gave up 7 bases and V 1 base, and 1 base lay outside the gene matches. Per germline, CDR1 SGDLS and CDR2 YYNGEE. CDR3 length equals 13 residues. CDR3 in amino acids: CASSVSGRNEQFF. In nucleotides, the CDR3 is TGTGCCAGCAGCGTAAGCGGGAGAAATGAGCAGTTCTTC.

V is TRBV7-3 and J is TRBJ2-5, with unresolved D. V was trimmed by 1 base and J by 2 bases, leaving 5 bases between them. Germline V gene data show CDR1 as SGHTA and CDR2 as FQGTGA. This CDR3 is built from 13 residues. For the CDR3, the DNA is TGTGCCAGCAGCTTAAGGCGGCAAGAGACCCAGTACTTC. Its protein product is CASSLRRQETQYF.

The gene calls are TRBV7-9 and TRBJ1-5, with D maybe TRBD1 (6 bases). V was clipped by 2 bases and J by 7 bases, with 12 bases between them. This CDR3 is built from 14 residues. Germline loops: CDR1 SEHNR, CDR2 FQNEAQ (reference sequence). CDR3 DNA: TGTGCCAGCAGCTTAATGGGGGCGCACCAGCCCCAGCATTTT. This gives the protein CASSLMGAHQPQHF.

This clone has only a few counts. The chain combines TRBV7-9 with TRBJ2-1; D is possibly TRBD2 (5 bases). This CDR3 region has 13 residues. V lost 1 base, J lost 9 bases, and 10 bases lay in between. CDR1 is SEHNR and CDR2 is FQNEAQ in the germline V gene (reference sequence). The CDR3 is CASSLVGVSEQFF. The CDR3 DNA is TGTGCCAGCAGCTTAGTCGGGGTTTCTGAGCAGTTCTTC.

The CDR3 sequence is CASSASDLLSYEQYF. DNA for the CDR3: TGCGCCAGCAGTGCTTCGGATTTACTGTCCTACGAGCAGTACTTC. The chain recombines TRBV5-1 with TRBJ2-7; D is unclear. This CDR3 is 15 amino acids long. Germline assignment: CDR1 SGHRS and CDR2 YFSETQ. V lost 5 bases and J 1 base, leaving 16 bases between the germline ends.

The V and J genes are TRBV6-5 and TRBJ2-1; TRBD1 aligns across 8 bases. The CDR3 covers 12 residues. Germline CDR1 is MNHEY and CDR2 is SVGAGI. The V and J ends lost 4 bases and 9 bases, in that order; junction bases with no gene match: 2. The CDR3: CASSSQGAEQFF. The CDR3 DNA sequence: TGTGCCAGCAGTTCGCAGGGGGCTGAGCAGTTCTTC.

The rearrangement joins TRBV7-9 to TRBJ2-6, with a possible D match to TRBD1 (6 bases). Looked up from germline, CDR1 is SEHNR and CDR2 is FQNEAQ (reference sequence). This CDR3 is 17 amino acids long. Deletions cut 2 bases from V and 3 bases from J, with 14 bases between. Written as DNA, the CDR3 is TGTGCCAGCAGCTTACCAGGGGCTCTTGGTGGGGCCAACGTCCTGACTTTC. Amino acid sequence: CASSLPGALGGANVLTF.

The rearrangement uses TRBV2 and TRBJ2-7; tentative D call: TRBD1 (5 bases). Trimming left V 6 bases short and J 5 bases short, with 8 bases between. Germline V CDR1 and CDR2: SNHLY, FYNNEI. This CDR3 is 11 amino acids long. CDR3 in amino acids: CASRTDHEQYF. In nucleotides, the CDR3 is TGTGCCAGCAGGACAGACCACGAGCAGTACTTC.

The chain has TRBV28 and TRBJ1-4, with 12 bases matching TRBD1. The CDR3 is 17 amino acids. The germline V gene has CDR1 MDHEN and CDR2 SYDVKM. Trimming at V came to 5 bases and at J to 6 bases, leaving 10 bases not matched to a gene. The DNA for the CDR3 is TGTGCCAGCAGTCGCTGGGACAGGGGGCATGTCGATGAAAAACTGTTTTTT. Protein: CASSRWDRGHVDEKLFF.

This clone was seen only once. This chain joins TRBV19 and TRBJ1-5, with D tentatively TRBD1 (6 bases). The length of the CDR3 is 15 residues. With 6 bases removed from V and 0 bases from J, the gap between germline ends came to 12 bases. CDR1 is LNHDA and CDR2 is SQIVND in the germline V gene (reference sequence). CDR3 sequence reads: CASREQGFSNQPQHF. The CDR3 DNA sequence: TGTGCCAGTAGGGAACAGGGTTTTAGCAATCAGCCCCAGCATTTT.